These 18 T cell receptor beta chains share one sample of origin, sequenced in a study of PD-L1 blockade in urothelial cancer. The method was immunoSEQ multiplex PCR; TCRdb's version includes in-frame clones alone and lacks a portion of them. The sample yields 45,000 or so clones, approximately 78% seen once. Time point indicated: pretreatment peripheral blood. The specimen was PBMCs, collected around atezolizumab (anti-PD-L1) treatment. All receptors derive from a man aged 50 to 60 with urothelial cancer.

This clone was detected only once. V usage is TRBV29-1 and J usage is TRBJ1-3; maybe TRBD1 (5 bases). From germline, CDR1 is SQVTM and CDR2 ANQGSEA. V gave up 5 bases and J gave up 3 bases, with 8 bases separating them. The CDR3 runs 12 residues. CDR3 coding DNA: TGCAGCGTTATAGGGGTTGGAAACACCATATATTTT. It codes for CSVIGVGNTIYF.

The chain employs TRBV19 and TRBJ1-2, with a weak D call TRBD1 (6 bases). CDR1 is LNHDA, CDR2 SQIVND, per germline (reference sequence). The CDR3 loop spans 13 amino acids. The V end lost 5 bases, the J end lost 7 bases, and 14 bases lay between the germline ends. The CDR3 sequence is CASSFRDTGGYTF. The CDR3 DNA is TGTGCCAGTAGTTTCAGGGACACCGGTGGCTACACCTTC.

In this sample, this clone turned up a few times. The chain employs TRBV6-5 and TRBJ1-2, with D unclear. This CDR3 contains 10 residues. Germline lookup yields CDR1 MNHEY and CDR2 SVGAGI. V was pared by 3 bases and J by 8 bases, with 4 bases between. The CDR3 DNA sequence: TGTGCCAGCAGTTATAGCGGCTACACCTTC. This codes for CASSYSGYTF.

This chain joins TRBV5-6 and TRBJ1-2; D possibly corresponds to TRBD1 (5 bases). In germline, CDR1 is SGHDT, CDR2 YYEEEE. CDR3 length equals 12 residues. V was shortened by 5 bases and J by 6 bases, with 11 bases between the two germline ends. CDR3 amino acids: CASRFARDGYTF. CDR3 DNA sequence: TGTGCCAGCAGATTTGCCAGGGATGGCTACACCTTC.

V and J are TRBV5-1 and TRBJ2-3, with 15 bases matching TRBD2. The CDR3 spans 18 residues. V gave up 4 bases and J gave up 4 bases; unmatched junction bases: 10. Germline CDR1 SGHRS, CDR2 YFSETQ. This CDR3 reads CASSEGLAGGFRADTQYF. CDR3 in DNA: TGCGCCAGCAGCGAGGGACTAGCGGGGGGATTCAGAGCAGATACGCAGTATTTT.

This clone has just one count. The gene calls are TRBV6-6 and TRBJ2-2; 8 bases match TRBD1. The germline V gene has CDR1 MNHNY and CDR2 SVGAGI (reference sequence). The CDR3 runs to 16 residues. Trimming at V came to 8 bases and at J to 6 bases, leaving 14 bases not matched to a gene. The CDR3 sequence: CASWRIDRGKAGELFF. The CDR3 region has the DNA TGTGCCAGCTGGCGAATCGACAGGGGAAAAGCCGGGGAGCTGTTTTTT.

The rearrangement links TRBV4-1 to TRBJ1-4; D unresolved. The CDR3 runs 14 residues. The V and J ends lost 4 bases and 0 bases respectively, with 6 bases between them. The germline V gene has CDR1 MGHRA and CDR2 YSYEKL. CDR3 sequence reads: CASSLQPTNEKLFF. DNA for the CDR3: TGCGCCAGCAGCCTACAGCCAACTAATGAAAAACTGTTTTTT.

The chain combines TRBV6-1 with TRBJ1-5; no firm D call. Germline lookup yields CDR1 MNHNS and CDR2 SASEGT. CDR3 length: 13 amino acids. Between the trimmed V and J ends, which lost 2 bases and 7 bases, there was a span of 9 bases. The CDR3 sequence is CASSEMSGQPQHF. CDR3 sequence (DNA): TGTGCCAGCAGTGAAATGTCAGGACAGCCCCAGCATTTT.

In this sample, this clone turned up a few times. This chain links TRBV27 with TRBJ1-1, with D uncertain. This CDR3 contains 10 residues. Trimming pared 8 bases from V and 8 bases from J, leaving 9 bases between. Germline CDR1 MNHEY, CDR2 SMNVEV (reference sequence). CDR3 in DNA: TGTGCCAGCGGTTACAGAGAAGCTTTCTTT. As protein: CASGYREAFF.

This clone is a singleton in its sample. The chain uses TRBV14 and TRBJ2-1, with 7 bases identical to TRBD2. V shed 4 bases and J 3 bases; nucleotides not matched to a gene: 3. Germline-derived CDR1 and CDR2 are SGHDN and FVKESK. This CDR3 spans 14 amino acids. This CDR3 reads CASSPSGFYNEQFF. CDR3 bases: TGTGCCAGCAGCCCTAGCGGATTCTACAATGAGCAGTTCTTC.

The CDR3 DNA reads TGTGCCAGCAGTTTACAGGGGGAAGGTGAAAAACTGTTTTTT. Residues: CASSLQGEGEKLFF. The chain uses TRBV27 and TRBJ1-4, with 7 bases fitting TRBD1. V shed 2 bases and J 7 bases; nucleotides not matched to a gene: 4. Germline assignment: CDR1 MNHEY and CDR2 SMNVEV (reference sequence). The CDR3 is 14 amino acids.

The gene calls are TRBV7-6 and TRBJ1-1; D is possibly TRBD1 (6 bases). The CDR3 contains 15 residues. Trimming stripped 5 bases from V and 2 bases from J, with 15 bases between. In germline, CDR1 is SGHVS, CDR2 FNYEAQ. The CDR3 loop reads CASSPNLQGNTEAFF. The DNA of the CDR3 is TGTGCCAGCAGCCCAAACCTACAGGGAAACACTGAAGCTTTCTTT.

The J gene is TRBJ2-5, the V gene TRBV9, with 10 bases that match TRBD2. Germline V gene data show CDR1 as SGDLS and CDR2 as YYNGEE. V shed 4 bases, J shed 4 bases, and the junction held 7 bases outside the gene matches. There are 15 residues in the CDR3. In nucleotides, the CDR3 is TGTGCCAGCAGCAAGGAGCGGGAGGGGAGAGAGACCCAGTACTTC. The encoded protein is CASSKEREGRETQYF.

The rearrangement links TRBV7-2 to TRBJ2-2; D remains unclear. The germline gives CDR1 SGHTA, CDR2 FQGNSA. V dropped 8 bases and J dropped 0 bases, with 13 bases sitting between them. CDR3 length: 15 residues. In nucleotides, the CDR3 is TGTGCCAGCCCTACGTCGGCGGCGAACACCGGGGAGCTGTTTTTT. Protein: CASPTSAANTGELFF.

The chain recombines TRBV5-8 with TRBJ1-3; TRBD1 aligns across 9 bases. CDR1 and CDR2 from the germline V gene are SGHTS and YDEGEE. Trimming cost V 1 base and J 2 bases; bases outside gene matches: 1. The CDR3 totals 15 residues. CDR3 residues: CASSLNRGPGNTIYF. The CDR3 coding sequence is TGTGCCAGCAGCTTGAACAGGGGGCCTGGAAACACCATATATTTT.

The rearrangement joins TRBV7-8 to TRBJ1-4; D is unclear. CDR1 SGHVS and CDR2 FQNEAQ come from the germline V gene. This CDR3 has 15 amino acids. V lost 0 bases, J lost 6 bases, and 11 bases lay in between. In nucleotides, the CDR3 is TGTGCCAGCAGCTTAGCTCAGGTCATGGATGAAAAACTGTTTTTT. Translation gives CASSLAQVMDEKLFF. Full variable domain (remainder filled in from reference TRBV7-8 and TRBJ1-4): GAGVSQSPRYKVAKRGQDVALRCDPISGHVSLFWYQQALGQGPEFLTYFQNEAQLDKSGLPSDRFFAERPEGSVSTLKIQRTQQEDSAVYLCASSLAQVMDEKLFFGSGTQLSVL.

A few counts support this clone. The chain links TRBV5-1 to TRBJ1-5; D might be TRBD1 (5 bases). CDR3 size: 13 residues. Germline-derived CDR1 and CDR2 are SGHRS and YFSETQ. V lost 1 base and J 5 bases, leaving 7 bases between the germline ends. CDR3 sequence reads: CASSLSGDQPQHF. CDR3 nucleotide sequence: TGCGCCAGCAGCTTGTCGGGGGATCAGCCCCAGCATTTT.

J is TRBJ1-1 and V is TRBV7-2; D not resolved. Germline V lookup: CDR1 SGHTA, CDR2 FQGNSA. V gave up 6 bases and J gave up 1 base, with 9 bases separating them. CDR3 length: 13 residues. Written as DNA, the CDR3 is TGTGCCAGCAGAGTAACAGCGAACACTGAAGCTTTCTTT. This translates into CASRVTANTEAFF.